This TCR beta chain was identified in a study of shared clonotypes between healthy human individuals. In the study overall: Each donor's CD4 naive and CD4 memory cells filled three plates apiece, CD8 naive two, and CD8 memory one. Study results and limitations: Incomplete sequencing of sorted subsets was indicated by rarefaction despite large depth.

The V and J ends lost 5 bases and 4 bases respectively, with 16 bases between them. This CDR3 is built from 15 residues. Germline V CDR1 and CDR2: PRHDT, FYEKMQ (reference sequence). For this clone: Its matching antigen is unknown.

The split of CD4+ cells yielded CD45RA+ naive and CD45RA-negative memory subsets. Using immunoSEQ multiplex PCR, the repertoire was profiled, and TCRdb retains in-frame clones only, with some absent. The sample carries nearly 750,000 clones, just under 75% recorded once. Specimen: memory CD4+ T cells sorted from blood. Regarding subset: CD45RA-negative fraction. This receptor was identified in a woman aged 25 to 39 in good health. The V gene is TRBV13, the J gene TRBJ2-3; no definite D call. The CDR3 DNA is TGTGCCAGCAGCCCAAACCAACCCGGTGCAGATACGCAGTATTTT. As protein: CASSPNQPGADTQYF.